The 31 T cell receptor beta chains presented below share a single source sample, sequenced in a study of response to subunit inactivated influenza vaccine. TCRdb fed the RT-PCR reads into MiXCR, producing one record per CDR3 protein. Of approximately 480,000 distinct CDR3 sequences in the sample, about 10% were seen once. The material sequenced was PBMCs from blood, taken roughly 6 weeks after vaccination. All receptors come from a man aged 45-60 years who received an inactivated influenza vaccine.

This clonotype was picked up many times. The V call is TRBV29-1, the J call TRBJ1-2, with TRBD1 matching over 7 bases. From germline, CDR1 is SQVTM and CDR2 ANQGSEA. V lost 4 bases to trimming and J lost 1 base; unmatched junction nucleotides: 3. This CDR3 has 13 amino acids. As DNA, the CDR3 is TGCAGCGTTGGACAGGGACTTAACTATGGCTACACCTTC. Translated: CSVGQGLNYGYTF.

The chain recombines TRBV7-6 with TRBJ2-1; TRBD2 aligns across 11 bases. V lost 0 bases and J lost 4; bases outside the gene matches: 14. Germline V gives CDR1 SGHVS, CDR2 FNYEAQ. The CDR3 contains 20 residues. This CDR3 is CASSLAFTGASGRSYNEQFF. The CDR3, as DNA: TGTGCCAGCAGCTTAGCGTTCACAGGGGCTAGCGGGAGGTCTTACAATGAGCAGTTCTTC.

CDR3 DNA sequence: TGCGCCAGCAGCGCAACTAGCGGGCCAGATACGCAGTATTTT. It encodes CASSATSGPDTQYF. This chain links TRBV5-1 with TRBJ2-3; 9 bases align to TRBD2. The CDR3 has 14 amino acids. V gave up 4 bases and J gave up 4 bases; unmatched junction bases: 4. Germline V gene data show CDR1 as SGHRS and CDR2 as YFSETQ.

The V gene is TRBV4-2, the J gene TRBJ2-2; 8 bases map to TRBD2. Trimming cost V 0 bases and J 6 bases; bases outside gene matches: 6. This CDR3 spans 16 amino acids. Germline CDR1 is LGHNA and CDR2 is YNFKEQ. CDR3 sequence: CASSQDRSGGPGELFF. CDR3 nucleotides: TGTGCCAGCAGCCAAGATCGGTCGGGGGGGCCCGGGGAGCTGTTTTTT.

This clonotype was seen more than once but under ten times. The V and J genes are TRBV7-9 and TRBJ2-7; D might be TRBD2 (6 bases). The CDR3 contains 15 residues. Between the trimmed V and J ends, which lost 4 bases and 4 bases, there was a span of 17 bases. The germline gives CDR1 SEHNR, CDR2 FQNEAQ (reference sequence). The CDR3 DNA reads as TGTGCCAGCAGCTCCTTTCGGGGGAGAGCATACGAGCAGTACTTC. This sequence encodes CASSSFRGRAYEQYF.

At least ten counts were recorded for this clonotype. The chain combines TRBV9 with TRBJ2-1, with 7 bases lining up with TRBD2. V lost 4 bases to trimming and J lost 2 bases; unmatched junction nucleotides: 3. The CDR3 covers 14 residues. The germline gives CDR1 SGDLS, CDR2 YYNGEE. CDR3 region: CASSPGTTYNEQFF. The DNA for the CDR3 is TGTGCCAGCAGCCCGGGGACTACCTACAATGAGCAGTTCTTC. Using reference TRBV9 and TRBJ2-1 for the parts outside the CDR3, the full variable domain is DSGVTQTPKHLITATGQRVTLRCSPRSGDLSVYWYQQSLDQGLQFLIQYYNGEERAKGNILERFSAQQFPDLHSELNLSSLELGDSALYFCASSPGTTYNEQFFGPGTRLTVL.

For the CDR3, the DNA is TGCGCCAGCAGCCCGGACAGGGTTGACCGAGAGACCCAGTACTTC. It translates to CASSPDRVDRETQYF. The chain uses TRBV5-1 and TRBJ2-5; TRBD1 matches at 8 bases. Germline loops: CDR1 SGHRS, CDR2 YFSETQ. Trimming took 4 bases from V and 4 from J; bases not matched to a gene: 9. CDR3 length: 15 residues. The full variable domain, rest sourced from reference TRBV5-1 and TRBJ2-5, is KAGVTQTPRYLIKTRGQQVTLSCSPISGHRSVSWYQQTPGQGLQFLFEYFSETQRNKGNFPGRFSGRQFSNSRSEMNVSTLELGDSALYLCASSPDRVDRETQYFGPGTRLLVL.

This chain's CDR3 is CASSQVEAIEAFF. In DNA form, the CDR3 reads TGCGCCAGCAGCCAAGTCGAGGCAATTGAAGCTTTCTTT. The chain uses TRBV4-1 and TRBJ1-1, with D uncertain. The CDR3 is made up of 13 amino acids. Trimming stripped 1 base from V and 7 bases from J, with 10 bases between. The germline V gene encodes CDR1 MGHRA and CDR2 YSYEKL.

Concerning this clonotype itself: A junction end diverges from the germline sequence, so it may reflect a read error. The chain employs TRBV20-1 and TRBJ2-3; possibly TRBD2 for D (6 bases). This CDR3 has 16 residues. The V gene's germline CDR1 is DFQATT and CDR2 SNEGSKA (reference sequence). DNA of the CDR3: TGCTGTGCTAGAGAGGTGGTGCGACTAGTCACAGATACGCAGTATTTT. Amino acids: CCAREVVRLVTDTQYF.

The J gene is TRBJ2-3, the V gene TRBV5-1; 9 nucleotides align to TRBD2. The V and J ends lost 4 bases and 5 bases, in that order; junction bases with no gene match: 8. CDR1 and CDR2 (germline): SGHRS, YFSETQ. The CDR3 contains 15 residues. CDR3 protein: CASSPSGGRQDTQYF. For the CDR3, the DNA is TGCGCCAGCAGCCCCAGCGGGGGGAGACAAGATACGCAGTATTTT.

This clonotype was found a few times. This chain joins TRBV20-1 and TRBJ2-5; the D is unclear. V was cut by 3 bases and J by 3 bases, with 8 bases left in between. The CDR3 is 12 residues long. Per the germline V gene, CDR1 is DFQATT and CDR2 is SNEGSKA (reference sequence). DNA for the CDR3: TGCAGTGCTAGTGAGCTAGAAGAGACCCAGTACTTC. This encodes CSASELEETQYF.

This clonotype was seen a few times. The rearrangement joins TRBV20-1 to TRBJ1-1; D gene uncertain. Trimming cost V 0 bases and J 8 bases, with 7 bases left between them. The CDR3 runs 11 residues. The V gene's germline CDR1 is DFQATT and CDR2 SNEGSKA (reference sequence). CDR3 bases: TGCAGTGCTAGAGATCTGGGGGAAGCTTTCTTT. This sequence encodes CSARDLGEAFF.

This clonotype has at least ten counts. The genes are TRBV9 and TRBJ2-3; 11 positions agree with TRBD2. The germline CDR1 and CDR2 sequences are SGDLS and YYNGEE. The J segment lost 2 bases and the V segment lost 7 bases, leaving 27 bases of the junction unmatched. The CDR3 consists of 22 residues. The CDR3 spells CASSQTSGVIFSSLRVTDTQYF. CDR3 DNA: TGTGCCAGCTCCCAGACTAGCGGGGTGATTTTTTCTAGTTTACGGGTCACAGATACGCAGTATTTT.

This clonotype was counted only a few times. The chain is built from TRBV19 and TRBJ1-5; TRBD1 matches 10 bases. Looked up from germline, CDR1 is LNHDA and CDR2 is SQIVND (reference sequence). J gave up 4 bases and V 6 bases, and 6 bases lay outside the gene matches. The CDR3 consists of 15 residues. CDR3 residues: CASSRDRGRNQPQHF. CDR3 nucleotide sequence: TGTGCCAGTAGCCGGGACAGGGGAAGGAATCAGCCCCAGCATTTT.

This clonotype has a count of ten or more. The V gene is TRBV20-1, the J gene TRBJ2-5, with 7 bases fitting TRBD2. The V and J ends lost 4 bases and 2 bases, in that order; junction bases with no gene match: 7. CDR3 size: 14 residues. Germline V gene sequence: CDR1 DFQATT, CDR2 SNEGSKA (reference sequence). The CDR3 region is CSAIPLAEQETQYF. CDR3 DNA: TGCAGTGCTATCCCTCTAGCGGAGCAAGAGACCCAGTACTTC.

The table lists this clonotype with a few counts. The chain combines TRBV6-5 with TRBJ2-2, with D possibly being TRBD1 (5 bases). V lost 4 bases, J lost 8 bases, and 8 bases lay in between. Germline V gives CDR1 MNHEY, CDR2 SVGAGI. This CDR3 spans 12 amino acids. CDR3 bases: TGTGCCAGCAGTTCAGGGTTAGGGGAGCTGTTTTTT. Protein: CASSSGLGELFF.

This clonotype was counted ten times or more. The chain carries TRBV4-3 and TRBJ1-2; the D is unclear. The V end was cut by 4 bases, the J end by 0 bases, with 9 bases between. CDR1 and CDR2 from the germline V gene are LGHNA and YSLEER. The CDR3 covers 14 residues. CDR3 DNA sequence: TGCGCCAGCAGCCCCGCTACGGCTAACTATGGCTACACCTTC. Translation: CASSPATANYGYTF.

This clonotype was seen a handful of times. The rearrangement joins TRBV20-1 to TRBJ2-7, with D possibly matching TRBD1 (6 bases). V was clipped by 3 bases and J by 5 bases, with 17 bases between them. The CDR3 has 14 amino acids. From germline, CDR1 is DFQATT and CDR2 SNEGSKA (reference sequence). CDR3 protein: CSARGDTPRHEQYF. The CDR3 coding sequence is TGCAGTGCTAGGGGGGACACTCCTAGGCACGAGCAGTACTTC.

This clonotype was seen more than once but under ten times. This rearrangement joins TRBV20-1 to TRBJ1-2; D unclear. Germline V CDR1 and CDR2: DFQATT, SNEGSKA (reference sequence). There are 13 residues in the CDR3. V was shortened by 3 bases and J by 3 bases, with 11 bases between the two germline ends. CDR3 bases: TGCAGTGCTAGGGACGGACTGCACTATGGCTACACCTTC. This sequence encodes CSARDGLHYGYTF.

This clonotype was seen more than once but under ten times. The rearrangement joins TRBV4-3 to TRBJ2-3, with D possibly matching TRBD2 (5 bases). CDR1 and CDR2 (germline): LGHNA, YSLEER. There are 14 residues in the CDR3. Trimming removed 10 bases from V and 0 bases from J, with 14 bases in between. The CDR3: CATSPGSSTDTQYF. In nucleotides, the CDR3 is TGCGCCACCTCCCCGGGGAGTAGCACAGATACGCAGTATTTT.

This clonotype was recorded at least ten times. This chain joins TRBV20-1 and TRBJ2-7, with a possible D match to TRBD2 (6 bases). CDR1 and CDR2 (germline): DFQATT, SNEGSKA (reference sequence). Trimming shortened V by 3 bases and J by 1 base, and 13 bases separated the two germline ends. The CDR3 is 14 amino acids. The CDR3 loop reads CSASDTSRSYEQYF. DNA of the CDR3: TGCAGTGCTAGCGACACTAGCCGGTCCTACGAGCAGTACTTC.

The chain recombines TRBV7-8 with TRBJ2-7, with TRBD1 as a possible D gene (6 bases). The CDR3 extends over 16 amino acids. Germline V CDR1 and CDR2: SGHVS, FQNEAQ. Trimming removed 3 bases at V and 2 bases at J, with 17 bases between. The CDR3 DNA reads as TGTGCCAGCAGCTTTAGGGACCCAGGGACAACCTACGAGCAGTACTTC. This translates into CASSFRDPGTTYEQYF.

This clonotype came up a few times. Here the CDR3 reads CATSLGSSYEQYF. The CDR3 region has the DNA TGTGCCACCAGTCTAGGGAGCTCCTACGAGCAGTACTTC. The rearrangement joins TRBV24-1 to TRBJ2-7; the D gene is possibly TRBD2 (5 bases). Germline loops: CDR1 KGHDR, CDR2 SFDVKD. The CDR3 sequence is 13 residues long. V was pared by 6 bases and J by 0 bases, with 8 bases between.

This clonotype was seen a handful of times. V usage is TRBV6-2 or TRBV6-3 and J usage is TRBJ1-6; 7 bases are a match to TRBD1. There are 16 residues in the CDR3. V lost 6 bases and J lost 10; bases outside the gene matches: 15. CDR1 is MNHEY, CDR2 SVGEGT, per germline. The CDR3 coding sequence is TGTGCCAGCAGCCTTACCTCCGGGACAGAGGGATCACCCCTCCACTTT. It encodes CASSLTSGTEGSPLHF.

The chain is built from TRBV4-3 and TRBJ2-1; D is uncertain. Germline lookup yields CDR1 LGHNA and CDR2 YSLEER. The CDR3 sequence is 15 residues long. Trimming shortened V by 0 bases and J by 2 bases, and 8 bases separated the two germline ends. This CDR3 is CASSQDLPTYNEQFF. The DNA for the CDR3 is TGCGCCAGCAGCCAAGATCTCCCTACCTACAATGAGCAGTTCTTC.

The sample holds many counts of this clonotype. The chain has TRBV27 and TRBJ1-1, with D perhaps matching TRBD1 (6 bases). There are 16 residues in the CDR3. CDR1 is MNHEY, CDR2 SMNVEV, per germline (reference sequence). V shed 10 bases and J shed 1 base, with 22 bases lying between them. The CDR3 DNA reads as TGTGCCACCTTAAAGGGGGTGGGACGGAGGAACACTGAAGCTTTCTTT. This translates into CATLKGVGRRNTEAFF.

The chain recombines TRBV7-6 with TRBJ2-3; D not resolved. Germline V gene sequence: CDR1 SGHVS, CDR2 FNYEAQ. Between the trimmed V and J ends, which lost 5 bases and 4 bases, there was a span of 16 bases. The CDR3 runs 15 residues. CDR3 amino acids: CASSAKPGFADTQYF. DNA of the CDR3: TGTGCCAGCAGCGCAAAGCCCGGGTTTGCAGATACGCAGTATTTT.

To note about this clonotype: At one of its ends the junction is not consistent with the germline gene, which may arise from a read error. The rearrangement joins TRBV27 to TRBJ2-7; 11 nucleotides align to TRBD2. The CDR3 length is 16 residues. Germline assignment: CDR1 MNHEY and CDR2 SMNVEV (reference sequence). The CDR3 loop is CTSSPVGTSGPYEQYF. CDR3 in DNA: TGTACCAGCAGTCCCGTTGGGACTAGCGGCCCCTACGAGCAGTACTTC.

This chain uses TRBV7-2 with TRBJ2-7, with 9 positions matching TRBD2. Germline CDR1 reads SGHTA; CDR2 reads FQGNSA. The CDR3 spans 17 residues. V lost 1 base to trimming and J lost 6 bases; unmatched junction nucleotides: 13. The CDR3: CASSLGPLAGTSGEQYF. CDR3 nucleotide sequence: TGTGCCAGCAGCTTAGGTCCTCTAGCGGGAACCTCGGGCGAGCAGTACTTC.

This clonotype occurred a few times. The rearrangement links TRBV6-1 to TRBJ2-5; 15 bases line up with TRBD2. The V gene end was trimmed by 7 bases and the J gene end by 4 bases; junction bases not matched to a gene: 10. This CDR3 spans 17 amino acids. The germline V gene has CDR1 MNHNS and CDR2 SASEGT. The CDR3 sequence: CASTLQGLAGGGETQYF. CDR3 nucleotide sequence: TGTGCCAGCACTCTCCAGGGACTAGCGGGAGGTGGAGAGACCCAGTACTTC.

This clonotype has just a few counts. V and J are TRBV11-2 and TRBJ1-5; no clear D. CDR1 is SGHAT and CDR2 is FQNNGV in the germline V gene. V was trimmed by 5 bases and J by 5 bases, leaving 7 bases between them. This CDR3 region has 12 residues. The CDR3 is CASSLKDQPQHF. In DNA, the CDR3 is TGTGCCAGCAGCCTAAAGGATCAGCCCCAGCATTTT.